One and the same sample provided the 27 T cell receptor beta chains below, sequenced in a study of shared clonotypes between healthy human individuals. The naive CD8 population came from CD45RO-negative cells selected for CCR7, without terminally differentiated effector memory CD45RA+ cells. The protocol was immunoSEQ multiplex PCR, while the TCRdb copy is restricted to in-frame clones and leaves out a portion. The sample yields fewer than 1 million clones, 96% seen once. Source material: naive CD8+ T cells sorted from blood. The receptors shown here come from a man between 25 and 39 years old in good health.

The gene calls are TRBV5-4 and TRBJ1-1; D is undetermined. CDR3 length: 13 amino acids. The ends were cut back, 6 bases at V and 4 bases at J, with 13 bases in the middle. In germline, CDR1 is SGHNT, CDR2 YYREEE (reference sequence). Here the CDR3 DNA reads TGTGCCAGCACCCCAGGTTTAGGCACTGAAGCTTTCTTT. As protein: CASTPGLGTEAFF.

Only one count was recorded for this clone. This chain uses TRBV4-1 with TRBJ2-5; D not certain. Germline values: CDR1 MGHRA, CDR2 YSYEKL. The CDR3 has 14 amino acids. Deletions cut 1 base from V and 2 bases from J, with 8 bases between. The CDR3 sequence is CASSQVKEQETQYF. The CDR3 DNA sequence: TGCGCCAGCAGCCAAGTAAAAGAGCAAGAGACCCAGTACTTC.

V and J are TRBV19 and TRBJ2-7; 9 positions match TRBD1. The CDR3 contains 15 residues. Trimming at V came to 1 base and at J to 6 bases, leaving 7 bases not matched to a gene. The germline CDR1 and CDR2 sequences are LNHDA and SQIVND (reference sequence). CDR3 DNA: TGTGCCAGTAGTATAGCTGGGACAGGGACCGTCGAGCAGTACTTC. It is translated as CASSIAGTGTVEQYF. Variable domain in full (rest from reference TRBV19 and TRBJ2-7): DGGITQSPKYLFRKEGQNVTLSCEQNLNHDAMYWYRQDPGQGLRLIYYSQIVNDFQKGDIAEGYSVSREKKESFPLTVTSAQKNPTAFYLCASSIAGTGTVEQYFGPGTRLTVT.

The CDR3 sequence is CASRLRRATNEKLFF. The CDR3 region has the DNA TGTGCAAGTCGCTTACGGAGAGCAACTAATGAAAAACTGTTTTTT. This chain connects TRBV12-2 to TRBJ1-4. TRBV12-2 is described as a pseudogene. The CDR3 runs 15 residues.

V gene TRBV27 combines with J gene TRBJ2-5; D call uncertain. The V gene lost 7 bases and the J gene lost 3 bases, with 9 bases spanning the gap. CDR3 size: 12 residues. Germline assignment: CDR1 MNHEY and CDR2 SMNVEV (reference sequence). CDR3 in DNA: TGTGCCAGCACCGGACCAGAAGAGACCCAGTACTTC. Its translation: CASTGPEETQYF.

The chain recombines TRBV10-3 with TRBJ2-1; TRBD2 agrees at 10 bases. This CDR3 is 17 amino acids long. Losses at the gene ends were 2 bases for V and 5 bases for J; bases not matched to a gene: 9. Germline V gene lookup returns CDR1 ENHRY and CDR2 SYGVKD. For the CDR3, the DNA is TGTGCCATCAGTGAGGCTTATGAAACTAGCGGGAACAATGAGCAGTTCTTC. Its protein product is CAISEAYETSGNNEQFF.

V and J are TRBV6-1 and TRBJ2-2; D possibly corresponds to TRBD1 (6 bases). There are 14 residues in the CDR3. V was shortened by 1 base and J by 6 bases, with 9 bases between the two germline ends. The germline gives CDR1 MNHNS, CDR2 SASEGT. The CDR3 loop reads CASSEDRVSGELFF. The CDR3 nucleotides read TGTGCCAGCAGTGAAGACAGGGTTTCCGGGGAGCTGTTTTTT.

The chain is built from TRBV25-1 and TRBJ2-3; D is unclear. V was shortened by 11 bases and J by 6 bases, with 21 bases between the two germline ends. The CDR3 sequence is 14 residues long. CDR1 is MGHDK and CDR2 is SYGVNS in the germline V gene. Here the CDR3 DNA reads TGTGCCCCCCGGGCCGGGTTTAGGTTGGATACGCAGTATTTT. Encoded protein: CAPRAGFRLDTQYF.

The V call is TRBV7-9, the J call TRBJ1-4; no clear D. The V gene lost 2 bases and the J gene lost 3 bases, with 19 bases spanning the gap. The CDR3 is 18 residues long. Germline V gene lookup returns CDR1 SEHNR and CDR2 FQNEAQ (reference sequence). CDR3 sequence: CASSLSGSDGSANEKLFF. The CDR3 nucleotides are TGTGCCAGCAGCTTATCTGGGTCAGATGGGTCGGCTAATGAAAAACTGTTTTTT. Full variable domain (missing parts from reference TRBV7-9 and TRBJ1-4): DTGVSQNPRHKITKRGQNVTFRCDPISEHNRLYWYRQTLGQGPEFLTYFQNEAQLEKSRLLSDRFSAERPKGSFSTLEIQRTEQGDSAMYLCASSLSGSDGSANEKLFFGSGTQLSVL.

Points on this clone: The same CDR3 is also encoded by other DNA sequences in this sample. The rearrangement uses TRBV13 and TRBJ2-7; D remains ambiguous. The length of the CDR3 is 12 residues. CDR1 is PRHDT and CDR2 is FYEKMQ in the germline V gene (reference sequence). V was pared by 1 base and J by 4 bases, with 5 bases between. DNA for the CDR3: TGTGCCAGCAGCTTAGAGGGATACGAGCAGTACTTC. Amino acid sequence: CASSLEGYEQYF.

This chain links TRBV13 with TRBJ2-3; D remains unclear. Per germline, CDR1 PRHDT and CDR2 FYEKMQ (reference sequence). Trimming left V 2 bases short and J 4 bases short, with 4 bases between. The CDR3 runs to 12 residues. The CDR3 region has the DNA TGTGCCAGCAGCTTACCGGCAGATACGCAGTATTTT. It codes for CASSLPADTQYF.

Comments on this clone: The same CDR3 also results from other DNA sequences found in this sample. The chain has TRBV21-1 and TRBJ2-7; TRBD2, the table's D call, was not compared with the DNA. TRBV21-1 is shown as a pseudogene. The CDR3 covers 21 residues. CDR3 nucleotides: TGTGCCAGCAGCAAGACCAGGGACGCTAGCGCTAAACCTTTAGGGTTCTACGAGCAGTACTTC. Its translation is CASSKTRDASAKPLGFYEQYF.

The chain combines TRBV9 with TRBJ1-1, with D maybe TRBD1 (5 bases). Germline V lookup: CDR1 SGDLS, CDR2 YYNGEE. V was shortened by 3 bases and J by 0 bases, with 15 bases between the two germline ends. CDR3 length equals 16 residues. In DNA, the CDR3 is TGTGCCAGCAGCGGCCGGGGAGGGGTCATGAACACTGAAGCTTTCTTT. Protein sequence: CASSGRGGVMNTEAFF.

This clone was seen a single time. An end of the junction differs from the germline gene, which may be a read error. The genes are TRBV29-1 and TRBJ1-1; D not certain. From germline, CDR1 is SQVTM and CDR2 ANQGSEA. The CDR3 extends over 12 amino acids. CDR3 sequence (DNA): TGCAGCGTCGAAGAGGAGTGGGCTGAAGCTTTCTTT. Protein product: CSVEEEWAEAFF.

The table lists this clone with a count of one. The chain links TRBV7-2 to TRBJ1-1, with TRBD1 matching over 9 bases. V was pared by 4 bases and J by 5 bases, with 8 bases of the junction left unmatched. The CDR3 has 15 residues. The germline CDR1 and CDR2 sequences are SGHTA and FQGNSA. The CDR3 sequence is CASSWGQGLRTEAFF. Written as DNA, the CDR3 is TGTGCCAGCAGCTGGGGACAGGGTCTGAGGACTGAAGCTTTCTTT.

This chain joins TRBV9 and TRBJ2-7, with 7 positions matching TRBD2. With V trimmed by 4 bases and J by 0 bases, 10 bases remained unmatched. The CDR3 loop spans 16 amino acids. Germline loops: CDR1 SGDLS, CDR2 YYNGEE. The CDR3 DNA is TGTGCCAGCAGCCCCCTGGCGGGAGTGGCCTCCTACGAGCAGTACTTC. It is translated as CASSPLAGVASYEQYF.

The V and J genes are TRBV18 and TRBJ2-3, with D perhaps matching TRBD1 or TRBD2 (5 bases each). CDR3 length: 17 residues. V shed 1 base and J shed 5 bases, with 19 bases lying between them. Germline V lookup: CDR1 KGHSH, CDR2 LQKENI. The CDR3 here is CASSPRPPGWGRDTQYF. The CDR3 nucleotides read TGTGCCAGCTCACCACGACCCCCCGGATGGGGGAGAGATACGCAGTATTTT.

This clone appeared a single time. V is TRBV19 and J is TRBJ2-7, with D tentatively TRBD2 (5 bases). The CDR3 extends over 15 amino acids. Germline CDR1 reads LNHDA; CDR2 reads SQIVND (reference sequence). V was clipped by 7 bases and J by 1 base, with 17 bases between them. DNA of the CDR3: TGTGCCAGTAAGTTCAACGGGGAAGGTTCCTACGAGCAGTACTTC. This translates into CASKFNGEGSYEQYF.

The chain is built from TRBV7-6 and TRBJ2-7; no definite D call. Germline V CDR1 and CDR2: SGHVS, FNYEAQ. The CDR3 length is 12 residues. Deletions cut 4 bases from V and 5 bases from J, with 9 bases between. This CDR3 reads CASSSLGNEQYF. The CDR3 bases are TGTGCCAGCAGCTCCCTTGGAAACGAGCAGTACTTC.

This chain joins TRBV5-1 and TRBJ2-1, with D maybe TRBD2 (5 bases). V lost 3 bases and J 4 bases, leaving 14 bases between the germline ends. The length of the CDR3 is 15 residues. Germline CDR1 reads SGHRS; CDR2 reads YFSETQ. CDR3 amino acids: CASSSTQTGYNEQFF. Here the CDR3 DNA reads TGCGCCAGCAGCTCTACTCAGACGGGGTACAATGAGCAGTTCTTC.

V usage is TRBV25-1 and J usage is TRBJ2-7; the match to TRBD1 covers 7 bases. The CDR3 has 15 residues. The V gene's germline CDR1 is MGHDK and CDR2 SYGVNS. With 4 bases clipped from V and 5 bases from J, the junction kept 11 bases outside the gene matches. The CDR3 region has the DNA TGTGCCAGCAGTGGACAGGGCGTTAGGTGGGACGAGCAGTACTTC. Translating it yields CASSGQGVRWDEQYF.

In nucleotides, the CDR3 is TGTGCCAGCAGTCCCAGGACAGGGAGGCGCGAGCAGTACTTC. Translated, it gives CASSPRTGRREQYF. The V and J genes are TRBV27 and TRBJ2-7; 8 bases map to TRBD1. In germline, CDR1 is MNHEY, CDR2 SMNVEV (reference sequence). This CDR3 is built from 14 residues. V trimming: 5 bases; J trimming: 6 bases; junction bases outside the gene matches: 9.

This clone was detected only once. This chain uses TRBV19 with TRBJ2-5; either TRBD1 or TRBD2 may fit D (5 bases each). CDR3 length: 17 amino acids. Germline loops: CDR1 LNHDA, CDR2 SQIVND (reference sequence). V lost 6 bases to trimming and J lost 5 bases, with 25 bases between them. CDR3 in DNA: TGTGCCAGTAGCTCCCCTACCGGGACGCCCCCAGAGGAGACCCAGTACTTC. Amino acids: CASSSPTGTPPEETQYF.

This chain connects TRBV12-2 to TRBJ1-5; the table's D call, TRBD1, has no DNA check behind it. TRBV12-2 is termed a pseudogene. The CDR3 runs 17 residues. CDR3 in DNA: TGTGCAAGTCGCTTGACGGACAGGGGGCTTCCTGATCAGCCCCAGCATTTT. Amino acid sequence: CASRLTDRGLPDQPQHF.

As regards this clone: The identical CDR3 is also encoded by other nucleotide sequences in the sample. The chain employs TRBV27 and TRBJ2-1; 7 bases align to TRBD2. Germline CDR1 reads MNHEY; CDR2 reads SMNVEV (reference sequence). This CDR3 is built from 14 residues. V shed 6 bases and J 0 bases; nucleotides not matched to a gene: 2. The CDR3 reads CASSPGGSYNEQFF. In nucleotides, the CDR3 is TGTGCCAGCAGCCCGGGGGGCTCCTACAATGAGCAGTTCTTC.

The rearrangement joins TRBV18 to TRBJ2-1; a possible D gene is TRBD2 (5 bases). This CDR3 comprises 13 residues. The germline CDR1 and CDR2 sequences are KGHSH and LQKENI. Trimming left V 4 bases short and J 9 bases short, with 13 bases between. In DNA, the CDR3 is TGTGCCAGCTCACTGGACTTAGCCGGTGAGCAGTTCTTC. Translated, it gives CASSLDLAGEQFF.

J is TRBJ2-7 and V is TRBV9; weak D call: TRBD1 (7 bases). Trimming stripped 4 bases from V and 3 bases from J, with 17 bases between. Germline V gene lookup returns CDR1 SGDLS and CDR2 YYNGEE. This CDR3 contains 15 residues. The CDR3 DNA sequence: TGTGCCAGCAGCCCCCCCGGGGGACAGCTCTACGAGCAGTACTTC. Translating gives CASSPPGGQLYEQYF.